A single sample gave rise to the 7 T cell receptor beta chains below, sequenced in a study of immune heterogeneity within non-small cell lung tumors. Multiplex PCR with 32 V and 13 J primers amplified TCR beta CDR3. TCRdb recomputed calls from the multiplex PCR reads with MiXCR, one row per CDR3 protein. The sample lists 14,000 to 15,000 distinct CDR3 sequences, 25% to 35% occurring once. Per sample, about 0.55 ug of bulk tumor genomic DNA was the template used. Collection of several biopsies per primary tumor, spaced far apart, took place during surgery. Enrolled individuals presented with untreated, newly diagnosed non-small cell lung cancer and received curative surgery. Sequencing used lung tumor tissue. The source is a man in his forties or fifties with non-small cell lung cancer.

This clonotype was detected only a few times. V usage is TRBV18 and J usage is TRBJ2-2; tentative D call: TRBD1 (5 bases). CDR3 length: 16 amino acids. The V end lost 6 bases, the J end lost 0 bases, and 14 bases lay between the germline ends. CDR1 is KGHSH and CDR2 is LQKENI in the germline V gene. The CDR3 reads CASSRTFSANTGELFF. In DNA form, the CDR3 reads TGTGCCAGCTCGCGGACATTTTCAGCGAACACCGGGGAGCTGTTTTTT.

Relative to its sample, this clonotype is medium-sized. The V call is TRBV7-9, the J call TRBJ2-1, with a tentative D call TRBD2 (5 bases). Looked up from germline, CDR1 is SEHNR and CDR2 is FQNEAQ (reference sequence). The V and J ends lost 6 bases and 9 bases respectively, with 12 bases between them. CDR3 size: 12 residues. The CDR3 loop is CASRISEGEQFF. The CDR3 DNA reads TGTGCCAGCAGGATCTCTGAGGGTGAGCAGTTCTTC. The complete variable domain, with remaining parts taken from reference TRBV7-9 and TRBJ2-1, reads DTGVSQNPRHKITKRGQNVTFRCDPISEHNRLYWYRQTLGQGPEFLTYFQNEAQLEKSRLLSDRFSAERPKGSFSTLEIQRTEQGDSAMYLCASRISEGEQFFGPGTRLTVL.

This clonotype was observed a single time. Possible read error: a much larger clone is one base away. This chain joins TRBV30 and TRBJ1-6, with 7 bases matching TRBD1. The CDR3 consists of 17 residues. Germline lookup yields CDR1 GTSNPN and CDR2 SVGIG (reference sequence). CDR3 sequence: CALSVRPSGQYNSPLHF. As DNA, the CDR3 is TGTGCCTTGAGTGTACGGCCCTCGGGACAGTATAATTCACCCCTCCACTTT.

Comments on this clonotype: Since a much larger clone is just one base distant, this may be a read error. The genes are TRBV6-4 and TRBJ1-1, with D hard to call. The CDR3 has 14 amino acids. With 11 bases removed from V and 3 bases from J, the gap between germline ends came to 19 bases. The germline V gene has CDR1 MRHNA and CDR2 SNTAGT. CDR3 protein: CARRVRVGYTEAFF. The CDR3 region has the DNA TGTGCCCGCCGCGTTAGGGTGGGGTACACTGAAGCTTTCTTT.

A few counts support this clonotype. V usage is TRBV11-2 and J usage is TRBJ2-3; no definite D call. V lost 5 bases, J lost 5 bases, and 8 bases lay in between. Germline loops: CDR1 SGHAT, CDR2 FQNNGV. CDR3 length: 12 amino acids. The DNA of the CDR3 is TGTGCCAGCAGCCCCAGTGGAGATACGCAGTATTTT. This sequence encodes CASSPSGDTQYF. Based on the CDR3 plus reference TRBV11-2 and TRBJ2-3, the full variable domain is EAGVAQSPRYKIIEKRQSVAFWCNPISGHATLYWYQQILGQGPKLLIQFQNNGVVDDSQLPKDRFSAERLKGVDSTLKIQPAKLEDSAVYLCASSPSGDTQYFGPGTRLTVL.

Sample share makes this clonotype medium-sized. V gene TRBV6-1 combines with J gene TRBJ1-3; D might be TRBD1 (5 bases). Germline V gene sequence: CDR1 MNHNS, CDR2 SASEGT. This CDR3 contains 14 residues. V was pared by 4 bases and J by 1 base, with 8 bases between. DNA for the CDR3: TGTGCCAGCAGTGTGGGACTTTCTGGAAACACCATATATTTT. It yields the protein CASSVGLSGNTIYF.

A note on this clonotype: A much larger clonotype is one base distant, so this may be a read error. The rearrangement joins TRBV20-1 to TRBJ2-1, with 8 bases that match TRBD2. The CDR3 totals 11 residues. Germline CDR1 is DFQATT and CDR2 is SNEGSKA (reference sequence). Here the CDR3 reads CRAVSGSRQFF. The CDR3 region has the DNA TGCAGAGCGGTCAGCGGGAGTCGTCAGTTCTTC.